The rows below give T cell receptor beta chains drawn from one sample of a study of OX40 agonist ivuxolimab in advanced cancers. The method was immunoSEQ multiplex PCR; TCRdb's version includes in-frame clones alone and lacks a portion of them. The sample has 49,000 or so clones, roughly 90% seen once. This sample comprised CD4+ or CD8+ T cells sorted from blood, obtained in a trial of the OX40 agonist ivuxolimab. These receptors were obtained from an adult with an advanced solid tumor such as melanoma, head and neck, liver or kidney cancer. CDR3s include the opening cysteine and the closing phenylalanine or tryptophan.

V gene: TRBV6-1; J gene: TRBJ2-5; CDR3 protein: CASSEGGVGTYQETQYF
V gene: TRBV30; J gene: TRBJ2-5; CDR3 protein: CAWSRETQYF
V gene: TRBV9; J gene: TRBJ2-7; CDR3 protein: CASSAWDSPTYEQYF
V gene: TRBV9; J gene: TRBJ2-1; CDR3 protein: CASSAGGTAYNEQFF
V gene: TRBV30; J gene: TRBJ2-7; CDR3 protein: CAWSPGPRDQTF
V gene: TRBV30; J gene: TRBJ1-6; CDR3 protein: CAWSRDSPLHF
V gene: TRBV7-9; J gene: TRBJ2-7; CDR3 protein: CASSPRQVSYEQYF
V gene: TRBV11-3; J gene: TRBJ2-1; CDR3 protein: CASRTAGGSSYNEQFF
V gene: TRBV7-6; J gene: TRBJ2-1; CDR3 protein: CASSATGRHYNEQFF
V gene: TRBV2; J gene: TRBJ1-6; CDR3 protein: CASRVTGINSPLHF
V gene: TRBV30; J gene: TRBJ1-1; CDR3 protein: CAWSVAIEAFF
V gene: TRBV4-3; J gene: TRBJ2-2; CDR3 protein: CASSQDGTENTGELFF
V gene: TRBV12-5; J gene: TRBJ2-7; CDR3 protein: CASGLGQGVGYEQYF
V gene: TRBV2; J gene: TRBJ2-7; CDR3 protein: CASSEGGRGPTYEQYF